Given below is one T cell receptor (beta chain) in context. Its cognate antigen is unknown. This sample was taken from a study of monozygotic twins with cystic fibrosis. Study-wide results and caveats: The repertoire was suggested to be naive-dominated, clonality median around 0.0089. Age, concordance and disease severity did not associate with shared CDR3 numbers. In 13 of 16 pairs, V gene usage was closest to the co-twin's. Monozygotic CF twins shared more identical nucleotide clonotypes than unrelated patients.

Profiling relied on immunoSEQ multiplex PCR, and the TCRdb table lists in-frame clones only, not all of them. The repertoire holds about 17,000 clones, with roughly 96% as singletons. Sequencing used blood. This TCR derives from a girl under 10 years old with cystic fibrosis.

CDR3 nucleotide sequence: TGTGCCAGCAGCCCGCGAGGTGGACAGACTACTCGGTATGGCTACACCTTC. The encoded protein is CASSPRGGQTTRYGYTF. The chain employs TRBV5-4 and TRBJ1-2, with D possibly matching TRBD1 (6 bases). The CDR3 is 17 residues long. Germline assignment: CDR1 SGHNT and CDR2 YYREEE (reference sequence). Trimming cost V 4 bases and J 5 bases, with 24 bases left between them.